These 30 T cell receptor beta chains originate from one sample sequenced in a study of cytomegalovirus exposure and HLA in healthy donors. The PCR had 60 Vbeta and 13 Jbeta primers. TCRdb's copy holds only in-frame clones and misses some; the assay was immunoSEQ multiplex PCR. The sample lists tens of thousands of clones, roughly 80% occurring once. Sample: PBMCs. The receptors come from a woman between 35 and 50 years old in good health and CMV-seropositive.

This chain links TRBV7-8 with TRBJ1-4; D is ambiguous. The CDR3 consists of 14 residues. The germline V and J ends were trimmed by 4 bases and 0 bases, with 6 bases remaining between them. Germline loops: CDR1 SGHVS, CDR2 FQNEAQ. CDR3 amino acids: CASSWAATNEKLFF. DNA of the CDR3: TGTGCCAGCAGCTGGGCCGCAACTAATGAAAAACTGTTTTTT.

This clone was counted a single time. The chain carries TRBV9 and TRBJ2-7; the match to TRBD2 covers 11 bases. Trimming removed 3 bases from V and 1 base from J; junction bases left unmatched: 6. The CDR3 extends over 16 amino acids. CDR1 and CDR2 (germline): SGDLS, YYNGEE. The CDR3 loop reads CASSAGTSGPSYEQYF. The DNA of the CDR3 is TGTGCCAGCAGCGCTGGGACTAGCGGACCTTCCTACGAGCAGTACTTC.

The rearrangement links TRBV5-1 to TRBJ1-1, with TRBD1 as a possible D gene (5 bases). This CDR3 comprises 16 residues. CDR1 is SGHRS and CDR2 is YFSETQ in the germline V gene. The ends were cut back, 0 bases at V and 4 bases at J, with 16 bases in the middle. The chain's CDR3 is CASSLGTGQGGTEAFF. In DNA, the CDR3 is TGCGCCAGCAGCTTGGGCACGGGTCAGGGCGGCACTGAAGCTTTCTTT.

The J gene is TRBJ2-7, the V gene TRBV27; D unclear. The CDR3 contains 12 residues. Germline lookup yields CDR1 MNHEY and CDR2 SMNVEV (reference sequence). V lost 6 bases, J lost 4 bases, and 10 bases lay in between. In nucleotides, the CDR3 is TGTGCCAGCAGGGGCGTAGGTTACGAGCAGTACTTC. Its protein is CASRGVGYEQYF.

The chain couples TRBV7-8 to TRBJ1-3; D gene ambiguous. With 8 bases removed from V and 4 bases from J, the gap between germline ends came to 12 bases. Germline-derived CDR1 and CDR2 are SGHVS and FQNEAQ. This CDR3 has 13 amino acids. Here the CDR3 DNA reads TGTGCCAGCCTGAACGAAGAGGGAAACACCATATATTTT. Its translation: CASLNEEGNTIYF.

J is TRBJ2-7 and V is TRBV7-9; D unresolved. This CDR3 has 14 amino acids. V shed 7 bases and J shed 6 bases, with 19 bases lying between them. CDR1 and CDR2 (germline): SEHNR, FQNEAQ (reference sequence). The chain's CDR3 is CASTQDGDVSEQYF. DNA of the CDR3: TGTGCCAGCACCCAAGATGGAGACGTCTCCGAGCAGTACTTC. Full variable domain (rest looked up from reference TRBV7-9 and TRBJ2-7): DTGVSQNPRHKITKRGQNVTFRCDPISEHNRLYWYRQTLGQGPEFLTYFQNEAQLEKSRLLSDRFSAERPKGSFSTLEIQRTEQGDSAMYLCASTQDGDVSEQYFGPGTRLTVT.

The chain has TRBV4-3 and TRBJ2-1, with TRBD2 matching 9 bases. V shed 0 bases and J 15 bases; nucleotides not matched to a gene: 9. Germline V lookup: CDR1 LGHNA, CDR2 YSLEER. This CDR3 is built from 14 residues. The CDR3 DNA follows: TGCGCCAGCAGCCAAGATTTTGCCGGACTAGCGCTGTTCTTC. This gives the protein CASSQDFAGLALFF.

The chain links TRBV4-2 to TRBJ2-5, with 13 bases fitting TRBD2. The J call may be faulty, since TRBJ2-7 better matches the DNA end. The CDR3 totals 15 residues. Germline loops: CDR1 LGHNA, CDR2 YNFKEQ. CDR3 loop: CASSQGTSGIYEQYF. CDR3 bases: TGTGCCAGCAGCCAGGGGACTAGCGGGATCTACGAGCAGTACTTC.

The J gene is TRBJ1-4, the V gene TRBV4-1; TRBD1 agrees at 7 bases. The CDR3 spans 15 residues. V lost 4 bases, J lost 0 bases, and 2 bases stayed unmatched. CDR1 MGHRA and CDR2 YSYEKL come from the germline V gene. CDR3 in DNA: TGCGCCAGCAGCCCAGACAGGGCAACTAATGAAAAACTGTTTTTT. This translates into CASSPDRATNEKLFF.

There are a few counts of this clone. The chain uses TRBV7-2 and TRBJ2-7; 8 positions match TRBD2. Trimming took 6 bases from V and 0 from J; bases not matched to a gene: 4. The germline CDR1 and CDR2 sequences are SGHTA and FQGNSA. The CDR3 has 14 amino acids. The CDR3 DNA is TGTGCCAGCAGAACTACTAGCGGCTCCTACGAGCAGTACTTC. Amino acid sequence: CASRTTSGSYEQYF.

The chain carries TRBV6-5 and TRBJ2-3; 10 bases are a match to TRBD2. This CDR3 has 16 residues. The V gene's germline CDR1 is MNHEY and CDR2 SVGAGI. V lost 4 bases to trimming and J lost 8 bases; unmatched junction nucleotides: 12. This chain's CDR3 is CASSSFRSGRTATQYF. DNA for the CDR3: TGTGCCAGCAGTTCCTTCCGTAGCGGGAGGACCGCTACGCAGTATTTT.

This chain joins TRBV5-1 and TRBJ2-6, with D uncertain. The germline V gene encodes CDR1 SGHRS and CDR2 YFSETQ. The CDR3 is 16 residues long. V lost 4 bases, J lost 0 bases, and 11 bases lay in between. The CDR3: CASSQALDSGANVLTF. The CDR3 DNA sequence: TGCGCCAGCAGCCAAGCGCTTGACTCTGGGGCCAACGTCCTGACTTTC.

The rearrangement links TRBV6-1 to TRBJ1-1; 9 bases are shared with TRBD1. The CDR3 contains 14 residues. Losses at the gene ends were 5 bases for V and 5 bases for J; bases not matched to a gene: 6. Germline-derived CDR1 and CDR2 are MNHNS and SASEGT. The CDR3 here is CASSPPGTGTEAFF. In DNA form, the CDR3 reads TGTGCCAGCAGTCCGCCCGGGACAGGGACTGAAGCTTTCTTT.

The V gene is TRBV7-3, the J gene TRBJ2-3; D may be TRBD2 (5 bases). Trimming removed 5 bases at V and 2 bases at J, with 11 bases between. The CDR3 runs 14 residues. CDR1 SGHTA and CDR2 FQGTGA come from the germline V gene. CDR3 DNA sequence: TGTGCCAGCAGCGCCGACTACACCACAGATACGCAGTATTTT. Residues: CASSADYTTDTQYF.

This clone showed up just once. The chain uses TRBV7-9 and TRBJ2-7, with D uncertain. Per germline, CDR1 SEHNR and CDR2 FQNEAQ (reference sequence). Trimming left V 1 base short and J 7 bases short, with 5 bases between. There are 11 residues in the CDR3. CDR3 sequence reads: CASSLGAEQYF. In DNA, the CDR3 is TGTGCCAGCAGCTTAGGGGCGGAGCAGTACTTC.

This clone is judged medium-sized. CDR3 sequence: CASSPRGAYNEQFF. The CDR3 coding sequence is TGTGCCAGCAGCCCCCGAGGCGCCTACAATGAGCAGTTCTTC. This chain connects TRBV6-5 to TRBJ2-1; D gene ambiguous. V was pared by 6 bases and J by 2 bases, with 11 bases between. Germline CDR1 reads MNHEY; CDR2 reads SVGAGI. The CDR3 has 14 residues.

This clone was observed a single time. Other DNA sequences in this sample translate to the same CDR3. The genes are TRBV5-1 and TRBJ2-5; D is undetermined. Germline V gene lookup returns CDR1 SGHRS and CDR2 YFSETQ. The CDR3 sequence is 11 residues long. Trimming pared 5 bases from V and 2 bases from J, leaving 4 bases between. In DNA, the CDR3 is TGCGCCAGCAGGTCACAAGAGACCCAGTACTTC. The encoded protein is CASRSQETQYF.

The chain uses TRBV7-2 and TRBJ2-3, with D maybe TRBD1 (6 bases). The CDR3 is made up of 17 amino acids. Germline values: CDR1 SGHTA, CDR2 FQGNSA. Trimming cost V 5 bases and J 2 bases, with 20 bases left between them. Here the CDR3 reads CASSPPTSTGFTDTQYF. Here the CDR3 DNA reads TGTGCCAGCAGCCCCCCCACCTCGACAGGCTTCACAGATACGCAGTATTTT.

The chain is built from TRBV2 and TRBJ2-2; D may be TRBD2 (5 bases). This CDR3 has 16 residues. V was trimmed by 4 bases and J by 4 bases, leaving 16 bases between them. Germline V gives CDR1 SNHLY, CDR2 FYNNEI. The CDR3 reads CASSGRSRRSTGELFF. As DNA, the CDR3 is TGTGCCAGCAGTGGGAGGAGCAGGCGAAGCACCGGGGAGCTGTTTTTT.

The chain employs TRBV6-6 and TRBJ1-1; TRBD1 might be the D (6 bases). The germline V gene encodes CDR1 MNHNY and CDR2 SVGAGI (reference sequence). Trimming took off 5 bases at V and 0 bases at J, with 13 bases between the two ends. The CDR3 has 15 residues. The CDR3 protein is CASSKQTGLNTEAFF. The CDR3 DNA follows: TGTGCCAGCAGTAAACAAACAGGGCTGAACACTGAAGCTTTCTTT.

This chain's CDR3 is CASSYYTGTGSYEQYF. In DNA, the CDR3 is TGTGCCAGCAGTTATTATACCGGGACAGGGTCCTACGAGCAGTACTTC. J is TRBJ2-7 and V is TRBV6-5, with 9 bases matching TRBD1. Germline values: CDR1 MNHEY, CDR2 SVGAGI. The length of the CDR3 is 16 residues. The trim removed 3 bases at V and 1 base at J, leaving 7 bases unmatched.

The CDR3 spells CASSLGDQPQHF. The CDR3 DNA reads TGTGCCAGCTCACTCGGGGATCAGCCCCAGCATTTT. The rearrangement uses TRBV18 and TRBJ1-5; D unclear. Germline assignment: CDR1 KGHSH and CDR2 LQKENI. CDR3 length: 12 amino acids. Trimming cost V 4 bases and J 5 bases, with 6 bases left between them.

For this clone: Relative to the germline gene, one junction end is altered; a read error may explain this. This chain's CDR3 is CSSSPRVGGIGTEAFF. The CDR3 bases are TGTTCCAGCAGCCCTCGCGTGGGGGGGATCGGGACTGAAGCTTTCTTT. The rearrangement uses TRBV7-9 and TRBJ1-1; perhaps TRBD1 as D (5 bases). In germline, CDR1 is SEHNR, CDR2 FQNEAQ (reference sequence). CDR3 size: 16 residues.

The chain links TRBV4-3 to TRBJ2-7; 9 bases align to TRBD2. This CDR3 has 14 residues. V gave up 3 bases and J gave up 4 bases; unmatched junction bases: 4. Germline V gives CDR1 LGHNA, CDR2 YSLEER. The CDR3 nucleotides read TGCGCCAGCAGCCAGGCGGGAGGGTCTTACGAGCAGTACTTC. Its protein is CASSQAGGSYEQYF.

The rearrangement uses TRBV6-1 and TRBJ1-2, with TRBD1 identical over 9 bases. Per the germline V gene, CDR1 is MNHNS and CDR2 is SASEGT. This CDR3 is 16 amino acids long. V was clipped by 2 bases and J by 4 bases; unmatched bases: 8. The CDR3 nucleotides are TGTGCCAGCAGTGAAACCGGGACAGGGATTGCCTATGGCTACACCTTC. This gives the protein CASSETGTGIAYGYTF.

As for this clone: Other nucleotide sequences in the sample specify the same CDR3. CDR3 protein: CAIARRRFEDEQYF. The CDR3 coding sequence is TGTGCCATTGCGAGACGGAGATTTGAGGACGAGCAGTACTTC. This chain uses TRBV6-5 with TRBJ2-7, with D hard to call. CDR3 size: 14 residues. CDR1 MNHEY and CDR2 SVGAGI come from the germline V gene. V was shortened by 10 bases and J by 5 bases, with 21 bases between the two germline ends.

The chain's CDR3 is CASPGNYGYTF. The CDR3 nucleotides are TGTGCCAGCCCGGGGAACTATGGCTACACCTTC. This chain uses TRBV7-9 with TRBJ1-2; no reliable D call. Germline CDR1 and CDR2: SEHNR and FQNEAQ (reference sequence). V gave up 8 bases and J gave up 2 bases, with 6 bases separating them. This CDR3 contains 11 residues.

This clone has just one count. The rearrangement uses TRBV4-2 and TRBJ2-3; 9 bases fit TRBD1. The germline V gene has CDR1 LGHNA and CDR2 YNFKEQ. V trimming: 0 bases; J trimming: 3 bases; junction bases outside the gene matches: 16. This CDR3 has 20 residues. This CDR3 reads CASSQEDRGGVVGRTDTQYF. The CDR3 DNA is TGTGCCAGCAGCCAAGAGGACAGGGGTGGAGTAGTAGGTCGGACAGATACGCAGTATTTT.

The chain links TRBV28 to TRBJ1-2; no clear D gene. This CDR3 comprises 14 residues. Trimming removed 8 bases at V and 4 bases at J, with 17 bases between. Germline V lookup: CDR1 MDHEN, CDR2 SYDVKM. The CDR3 DNA is TGTGCCAGCCTACCCACCTTAGAGGGCTATGGCTACACCTTC. It encodes CASLPTLEGYGYTF.

This clone was seen a single time. J is TRBJ2-7 and V is TRBV2, with TRBD1 identical over 9 bases. This CDR3 has 15 amino acids. The V gene end was trimmed by 4 bases and the J gene end by 2 bases; junction bases not matched to a gene: 6. CDR1 is SNHLY and CDR2 is FYNNEI in the germline V gene. This CDR3 reads CASSGWTGVTYEQYF. DNA of the CDR3: TGTGCCAGCAGTGGTTGGACAGGGGTCACCTACGAGCAGTACTTC.